The next 7 T cell receptor beta chains were all read from a single sample in a study of regulatory T cells in long-lasting Graves disease. Indicated time point: persistent/refractory GD, antithyroid drugs over 5 years with positive TRAb. RNA extracted from PBMCs served as the sequencing template. iRepertoire HTBI primers and Arm-PCR of CDR3 regions built TCR beta libraries. TCRdb analysed the multiplex PCR reads with MiXCR anew, one entry per CDR3 protein. Among 650,000 to 700,000 distinct CDR3 sequences listed, about 30% were seen once. The specimen comprised peripheral blood mononuclear cells (PBMCs), sampled when the disease was refractory, from a patient treated with antithyroid drugs. Receptors were obtained from a female donor with Graves disease.

This clonotype was recorded a few times. The chain has TRBV5-1 and TRBJ2-7; TRBD1 matches 10 bases. This CDR3 is 16 amino acids long. J gave up 3 bases and V 0 bases, and 6 bases lay outside the gene matches. CDR1 is SGHRS and CDR2 is YFSETQ in the germline V gene. The CDR3 region is CASSLVLGQGNYEQYF. The CDR3 DNA follows: TGCGCCAGCAGCTTGGTGTTGGGACAGGGGAACTACGAGCAGTACTTC.

V gene TRBV19 combines with J gene TRBJ1-3; D is uncertain. The V and J ends lost 5 bases and 0 bases respectively, with 14 bases between them. This CDR3 has 16 residues. CDR1 and CDR2 from the germline V gene are LNHDA and SQIVND (reference sequence). CDR3 in DNA: TGTGCCAGTAGTCCCCAGGCGGGCCTCTCTGGAAACACCATATATTTT. Protein sequence: CASSPQAGLSGNTIYF.

The chain links TRBV20-1 to TRBJ1-3; unclear D gene. CDR3 size: 11 residues. The germline V and J ends were trimmed by 4 bases and 2 bases, with 3 bases remaining between them. Germline CDR1 reads DFQATT; CDR2 reads SNEGSKA (reference sequence). In DNA, the CDR3 is TGCAGTGCTATGGCTGGAAACACCATATATTTT. Amino acids: CSAMAGNTIYF.

This clonotype was counted a few times. The CDR3 sequence is CASSFRGRLQPQHF. The CDR3 region has the DNA TGCGCCAGCAGCTTCCGGGGCCGGCTTCAGCCCCAGCATTTT. This rearrangement joins TRBV5-1 to TRBJ1-5, with D perhaps TRBD1 (5 bases). The V gene lost 2 bases and the J gene lost 6 bases, with 12 bases spanning the gap. CDR1 and CDR2 (germline): SGHRS, YFSETQ. This CDR3 contains 14 residues.

This clonotype was counted a single time. The chain links TRBV12-3 or TRBV12-4 to TRBJ1-1, with D possibly TRBD1 on 5 matching bases. This CDR3 spans 17 amino acids. Trimming took 0 bases from V and 7 from J, leaving 21 bases between them. Written as DNA, the CDR3 is TGTGCCAGCAGTTTAGCTCTTACCTCTAGACAGATACTTGAAGCTTTCTTT. Translated, it gives CASSLALTSRQILEAFF.

This clonotype was recorded a few times. The rearrangement links TRBV6-1 to TRBJ2-7, with 10 bases fitting TRBD2. V shed 3 bases, J shed 1 base, and the junction held 6 bases outside the gene matches. CDR1 and CDR2 (germline): MNHNS, SASEGT. This CDR3 has 16 residues. The CDR3 is CASSDIGLAESYEQYF. CDR3 DNA: TGTGCCAGCAGTGACATCGGACTAGCGGAATCCTACGAGCAGTACTTC.

This clonotype was counted only a few times. The rearrangement joins TRBV28 to TRBJ1-2; D is possibly TRBD1 (6 bases). Germline V lookup: CDR1 MDHEN, CDR2 SYDVKM. The V gene lost 6 bases and the J gene lost 4 bases, with 24 bases spanning the gap. CDR3 size: 17 residues. CDR3 in amino acids: CASSPAPGQILGYGYTF. The CDR3 DNA reads TGTGCCAGCAGCCCCGCCCCCGGACAGATTTTAGGCTATGGCTACACCTTC.